A single sample is the source of the 22 T cell receptor beta chains below, sequenced in a study of human T cells and chemical hapten exposure. The time point denotes: patch test 3, about 24 weeks after DPC sensitization. The treatment was: therapeutic diphenylcyclopropenone sensitization with weekly scalp DPC. TCRdb re-analysed the RACE reads in MiXCR, keeping a single row per CDR3 protein. The sample yields 150,000 to 200,000 distinct CDR3 sequences, under 30% seen once. Specimen: whole blood, collected in connection with sensitization to the hapten diphenylcyclopropenone (DPC). These receptors all come from a woman aged 40 to 55 with alopecia areata. Some clones in this sample may be carry-over from other donors' samples.

The chain has TRBV28 and TRBJ2-7; TRBD2 aligns across 11 bases. Per germline, CDR1 MDHEN and CDR2 SYDVKM. The CDR3 sequence is 15 residues long. Trimming cost V 5 bases and J 2 bases; bases outside gene matches: 5. This chain's CDR3 is CASSEGLAVPYEQYF. CDR3 bases: TGTGCCAGCAGTGAGGGACTAGCGGTCCCCTACGAGCAGTACTTC. Looking up the rest from reference TRBV28 and TRBJ2-7 gives the full variable domain: DVKVTQSSRYLVKRTGEKVFLECVQDMDHENMFWYRQDPGLGLRLIYFSYDVKMKEKGDIPEGYSVSREKKERFSLILESASTNQTSMYLCASSEGLAVPYEQYFGPGTRLTVT.

The chain has TRBV7-2 and TRBJ1-2; D is ambiguous. CDR3 size: 15 residues. Trimming stripped 5 bases from V and 4 bases from J, with 17 bases between. The germline V gene encodes CDR1 SGHTA and CDR2 FQGNSA. CDR3 amino acids: CASSLDPGPRYGYTF. The CDR3 nucleotides read TGTGCCAGCAGCCTAGATCCCGGGCCACGCTATGGCTACACCTTC.

The rearrangement uses TRBV7-2 and TRBJ2-1; D could derive from TRBD1 or TRBD2 (5 bases each). CDR3 length: 19 residues. Trimming left V 1 base short and J 2 bases short, with 21 bases between. CDR1 is SGHTA, CDR2 FQGNSA, per germline. CDR3 coding DNA: TGTGCCAGCAGCTTAGGGGGCCCCGGACTCAACCCGGCCTACAATGAGCAGTTCTTC. Translating gives CASSLGGPGLNPAYNEQFF.

This chain links TRBV29-1 with TRBJ2-3, with 11 bases matching TRBD2. J lost 5 bases, V lost 7 bases, and 5 bases had no gene match. Germline values: CDR1 SQVTM, CDR2 ANQGSEA. CDR3 length equals 13 residues. The CDR3 sequence: CSARLAGKDTQYF. The CDR3 nucleotides read TGCAGCGCCCGACTAGCGGGAAAAGATACGCAGTATTTT.

The rearrangement links TRBV28 to TRBJ1-2; unclear D gene. CDR3 length: 14 amino acids. The germline V and J ends were trimmed by 4 bases and 5 bases, with 14 bases remaining between them. CDR1 and CDR2 (germline): MDHEN, SYDVKM. Written as DNA, the CDR3 is TGTGCCAGCAGTTCGATTCGCCTCAAGTATGGCTACACCTTC. The encoded protein is CASSSIRLKYGYTF.

The chain employs TRBV24-1 and TRBJ1-2; 7 bases map to TRBD1. Germline V CDR1 and CDR2: KGHDR, SFDVKD. The CDR3 is 16 amino acids. The trim removed 3 bases at V and 5 bases at J, leaving 11 bases unmatched. CDR3 nucleotide sequence: TGTGCCACCAGTGATCCATCGACAGGGAGAGGGTATGGCTACACCTTC. It is translated as CATSDPSTGRGYGYTF.

This clonotype was observed a handful of times. V usage is TRBV20-1 and J usage is TRBJ2-7; 9 bases match TRBD2. Trimming removed 6 bases from V and 1 base from J; junction bases left unmatched: 1. The germline gives CDR1 DFQATT, CDR2 SNEGSKA (reference sequence). This CDR3 comprises 12 residues. CDR3 amino acids: CSAAGGSYEQYF. The CDR3 region has the DNA TGCAGTGCCGCGGGGGGGTCCTACGAGCAGTACTTC.

This rearrangement joins TRBV20-1 to TRBJ1-1; D remains unclear. Per germline, CDR1 DFQATT and CDR2 SNEGSKA (reference sequence). The CDR3 consists of 13 residues. The CDR3 loop reads CSQHGAWNTEAFF. The CDR3 bases are TGCAGCCAACATGGCGCCTGGAACACTGAAGCTTTCTTT.

This clonotype was picked up a small number of times. The V call is TRBV11-2, the J call TRBJ2-1; D is possibly TRBD1 (6 bases). Trimming pared 5 bases from V and 8 bases from J, leaving 10 bases between. The CDR3 has 12 amino acids. Germline lookup yields CDR1 SGHAT and CDR2 FQNNGV. CDR3 nucleotide sequence: TGTGCCAGCAGCCCGGACAGCTATGAGCAGTTCTTC. Amino acids: CASSPDSYEQFF. Full variable domain (remainder filled in from reference TRBV11-2 and TRBJ2-1): EAGVAQSPRYKIIEKRQSVAFWCNPISGHATLYWYQQILGQGPKLLIQFQNNGVVDDSQLPKDRFSAERLKGVDSTLKIQPAKLEDSAVYLCASSPDSYEQFFGPGTRLTVL.

This clonotype was found a few times. The chain couples TRBV29-1 to TRBJ2-1; TRBD1 is a possible D gene (5 bases). The CDR3 sequence is 14 residues long. Germline V gene sequence: CDR1 SQVTM, CDR2 ANQGSEA. Trimming pared 3 bases from V and 2 bases from J, leaving 11 bases between. The CDR3 loop is CSVDRVGTYNEQFF. In DNA form, the CDR3 reads TGCAGCGTTGACAGGGTAGGGACCTACAATGAGCAGTTCTTC.

This clonotype has only a few counts. This sequence joins TRBV4-3 and TRBJ1-2; possibly TRBD1 for D (6 bases). The CDR3 contains 15 residues. Trimming took 1 base from V and 11 from J, leaving 20 bases between them. Germline CDR1 LGHNA, CDR2 YSLEER. The CDR3: CASSQVGQGRQGYTF. CDR3 coding DNA: TGCGCCAGCAGCCAAGTCGGGCAGGGGCGACAAGGATACACCTTC.

This clonotype has just a few counts. This chain links TRBV24-1 with TRBJ1-1, with D possibly TRBD1 on 6 matching bases. The CDR3 loop spans 14 amino acids. V lost 4 bases and J lost 1, with 9 bases in between. CDR1 and CDR2 (germline): KGHDR, SFDVKD. CDR3 loop: CATSETGPNTEAFF. The CDR3 DNA follows: TGTGCCACCAGTGAAACAGGGCCGAACACTGAAGCTTTCTTT.

The gene calls are TRBV14 and TRBJ2-2; unclear D gene. Germline-derived CDR1 and CDR2 are SGHDN and FVKESK. V was clipped by 5 bases and J by 2 bases, with 9 bases between them. This CDR3 spans 14 amino acids. In DNA form, the CDR3 reads TGTGCCAGCAGCGGTACTCCTAACACCGGGGAGCTGTTTTTT. It codes for CASSGTPNTGELFF.

CDR3 loop: CASSLSLAGGAYNEQFF. The CDR3 DNA sequence: TGTGCCAGCAGCTTAAGTCTAGCGGGAGGGGCCTACAATGAGCAGTTCTTC. This sequence joins TRBV7-2 and TRBJ2-1; TRBD2 matches 12 bases. This CDR3 is built from 17 residues. The V gene end was trimmed by 2 bases and the J gene end by 2 bases; junction bases not matched to a gene: 4. Germline V gene lookup returns CDR1 SGHTA and CDR2 FQGNSA.

This clonotype was counted a few times. The V call is TRBV2, the J call TRBJ2-5, with D uncertain. This CDR3 has 15 residues. V dropped 7 bases and J dropped 1 base, with 16 bases sitting between them. Germline V gene lookup returns CDR1 SNHLY and CDR2 FYNNEI. The CDR3 is CASITEIWGQETQYF. The CDR3 coding sequence is TGTGCCAGCATCACCGAGATTTGGGGCCAAGAGACCCAGTACTTC.

This clonotype was counted only a few times. The genes are TRBV20-1 and TRBJ2-3; D unclear. Per the germline V gene, CDR1 is DFQATT and CDR2 is SNEGSKA (reference sequence). Deletions cut 0 bases from V and 3 bases from J, with 10 bases between. The CDR3 loop spans 14 amino acids. CDR3 nucleotide sequence: TGCAGTGCTAGAGAACCCCACGGGACAGATACGCAGTATTTT. Translation: CSAREPHGTDTQYF.

The sample holds a few counts of this clonotype. The V and J genes are TRBV12-3 or TRBV12-4 and TRBJ1-3; D not certain. V lost 5 bases and J 0 bases, leaving 14 bases between the germline ends. The length of the CDR3 is 16 residues. The CDR3 nucleotides are TGTGCCAGCAGTACTCGGACGGCCGACTCTGGAAACACCATATATTTT. As protein: CASSTRTADSGNTIYF.

The chain is built from TRBV6-2 or TRBV6-3 and TRBJ2-1; D is ambiguous. The CDR3 runs 14 residues. Per germline, CDR1 MNHEY and CDR2 SVGEGT. Trimming took 6 bases from V and 5 from J, leaving 14 bases between them. DNA for the CDR3: TGTGCCAGCAGAAGAACATCCGGCCACAATGAGCAGTTCTTC. Translating gives CASRRTSGHNEQFF.

The chain joins TRBV12-3 or TRBV12-4 to TRBJ1-2, with TRBD1 matching over 8 bases. The CDR3 has 15 residues. The V and J ends lost 5 bases and 3 bases, in that order; junction bases with no gene match: 8. This CDR3 reads CASSLRDRRHYGYTF. The DNA of the CDR3 is TGTGCCAGCAGTCTCCGGGACAGGAGACACTATGGCTACACCTTC.

A few counts support this clonotype. J is TRBJ2-2 and V is TRBV9, with TRBD1 matching 8 bases. The CDR3 is 16 residues long. Trimming cost V 4 bases and J 5 bases; bases outside gene matches: 10. Germline V gene lookup returns CDR1 SGDLS and CDR2 YYNGEE. CDR3 sequence reads: CASSPRLQGATGELFF. CDR3 coding DNA: TGTGCCAGCAGCCCTCGCCTCCAGGGGGCGACCGGGGAGCTGTTTTTT.

This clonotype was observed a few times. The chain employs TRBV29-1 and TRBJ2-7; a possible D gene is TRBD1 (6 bases). The CDR3 consists of 13 residues. Trimming took 2 bases from V and 3 from J, leaving 11 bases between them. Germline-derived CDR1 and CDR2 are SQVTM and ANQGSEA. The CDR3 loop reads CSVESDRDYEQYF. DNA of the CDR3: TGCAGCGTTGAATCGGACAGAGACTACGAGCAGTACTTC.

The genes are TRBV9 and TRBJ1-3; D not certain. Germline V gene sequence: CDR1 SGDLS, CDR2 YYNGEE. This CDR3 contains 14 residues. Trimming cost V 3 bases and J 0 bases, with 7 bases left between them. The CDR3 is CASSARHSGNTIYF. The CDR3 region has the DNA TGTGCCAGCAGCGCCCGACACTCTGGAAACACCATATATTTT. The full variable domain, with the rest looked up from reference TRBV9 and TRBJ1-3, is DSGVTQTPKHLITATGQRVTLRCSPRSGDLSVYWYQQSLDQGLQFLIQYYNGEERAKGNILERFSAQQFPDLHSELNLSSLELGDSALYFCASSARHSGNTIYFGEGSWLTVV.